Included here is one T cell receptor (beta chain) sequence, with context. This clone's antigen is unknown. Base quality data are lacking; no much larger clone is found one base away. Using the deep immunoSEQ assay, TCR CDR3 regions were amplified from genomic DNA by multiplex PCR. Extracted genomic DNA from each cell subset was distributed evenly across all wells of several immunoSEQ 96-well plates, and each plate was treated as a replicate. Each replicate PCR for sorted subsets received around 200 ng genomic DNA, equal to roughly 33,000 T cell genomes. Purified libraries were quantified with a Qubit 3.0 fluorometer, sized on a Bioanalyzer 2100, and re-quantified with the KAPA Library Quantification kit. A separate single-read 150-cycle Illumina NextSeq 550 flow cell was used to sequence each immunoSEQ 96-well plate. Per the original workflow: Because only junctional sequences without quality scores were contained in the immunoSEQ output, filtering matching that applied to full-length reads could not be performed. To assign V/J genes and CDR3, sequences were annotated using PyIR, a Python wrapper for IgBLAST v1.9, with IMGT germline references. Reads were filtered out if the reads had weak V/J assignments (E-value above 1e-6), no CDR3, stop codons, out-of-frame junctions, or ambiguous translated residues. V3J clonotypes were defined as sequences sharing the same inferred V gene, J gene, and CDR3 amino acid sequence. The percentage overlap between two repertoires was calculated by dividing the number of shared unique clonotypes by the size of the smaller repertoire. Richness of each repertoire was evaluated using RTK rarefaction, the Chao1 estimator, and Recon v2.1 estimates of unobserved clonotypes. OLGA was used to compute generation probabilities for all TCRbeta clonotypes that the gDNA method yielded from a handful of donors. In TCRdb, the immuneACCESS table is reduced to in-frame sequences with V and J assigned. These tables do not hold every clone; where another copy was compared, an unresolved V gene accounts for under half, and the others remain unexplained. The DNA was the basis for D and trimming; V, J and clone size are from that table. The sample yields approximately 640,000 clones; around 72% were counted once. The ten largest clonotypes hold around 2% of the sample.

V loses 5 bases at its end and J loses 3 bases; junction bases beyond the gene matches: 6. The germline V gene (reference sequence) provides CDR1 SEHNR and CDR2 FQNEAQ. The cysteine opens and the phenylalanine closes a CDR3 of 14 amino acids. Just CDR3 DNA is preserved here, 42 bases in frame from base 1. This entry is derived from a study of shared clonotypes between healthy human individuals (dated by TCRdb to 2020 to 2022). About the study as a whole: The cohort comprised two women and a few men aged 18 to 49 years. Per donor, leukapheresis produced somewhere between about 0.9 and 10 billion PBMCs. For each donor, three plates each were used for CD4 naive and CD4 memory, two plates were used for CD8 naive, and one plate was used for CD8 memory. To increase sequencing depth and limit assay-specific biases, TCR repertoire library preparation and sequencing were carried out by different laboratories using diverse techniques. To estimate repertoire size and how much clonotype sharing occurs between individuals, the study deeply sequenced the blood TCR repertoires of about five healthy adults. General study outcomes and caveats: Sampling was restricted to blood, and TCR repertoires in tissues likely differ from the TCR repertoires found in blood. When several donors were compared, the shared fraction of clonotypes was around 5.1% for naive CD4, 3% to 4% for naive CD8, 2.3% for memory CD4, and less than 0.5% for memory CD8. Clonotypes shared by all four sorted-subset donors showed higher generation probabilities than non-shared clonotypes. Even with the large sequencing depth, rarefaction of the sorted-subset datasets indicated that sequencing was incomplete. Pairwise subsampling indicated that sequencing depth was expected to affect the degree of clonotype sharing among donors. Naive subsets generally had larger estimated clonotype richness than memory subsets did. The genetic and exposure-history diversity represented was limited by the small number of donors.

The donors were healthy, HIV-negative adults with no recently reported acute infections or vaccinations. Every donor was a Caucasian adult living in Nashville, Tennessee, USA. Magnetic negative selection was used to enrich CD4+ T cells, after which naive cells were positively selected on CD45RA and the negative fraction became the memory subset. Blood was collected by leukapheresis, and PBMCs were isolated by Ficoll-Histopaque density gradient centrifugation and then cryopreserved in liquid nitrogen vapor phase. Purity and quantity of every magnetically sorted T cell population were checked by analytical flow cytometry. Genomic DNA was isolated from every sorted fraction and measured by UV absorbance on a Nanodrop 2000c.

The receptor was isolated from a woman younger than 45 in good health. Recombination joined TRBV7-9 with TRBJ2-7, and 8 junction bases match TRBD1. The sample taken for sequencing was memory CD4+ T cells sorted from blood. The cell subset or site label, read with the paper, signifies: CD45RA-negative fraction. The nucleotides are TGTGCCAGCAGCCCACAGGGGGGACACTACGAGCAGTACTTC. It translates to CASSPQGGHYEQYF.